The next 5 T cell receptor beta chains were all read from a single sample in a study of STAT5B mutations in CD4+ large granular lymphocyte leukemia. Sequenced by immunoSEQ multiplex PCR; TCRdb stores in-frame clones only, minus some. The sample records 23,000 or so clones, roughly 70% being singletons. Sequenced sample: CD4+ T cells from blood buffy coats. These receptor sequences come from a human donor in good health.

The V and J genes are TRBV15 and TRBJ1-1; D is uncertain. From germline, CDR1 is LNHNV and CDR2 YYDKDF (reference sequence). The CDR3 contains 13 residues. Trimming shortened V by 5 bases and J by 0 bases, and 7 bases separated the two germline ends. DNA of the CDR3: TGTGCCACCAGCGGAGGGATGAACACTGAAGCTTTCTTT. Amino acids: CATSGGMNTEAFF.

The CDR3 DNA follows: TGTGCCAGTAGAAGCGGGACAGCCTATGGCTACACCTTC. It encodes CASRSGTAYGYTF. The J gene is TRBJ1-2, the V gene TRBV19, with TRBD1 matching over 7 bases. The CDR3 is 13 amino acids. Germline CDR1 is LNHDA and CDR2 is SQIVND (reference sequence). After removal of 6 bases from V and 4 bases from J, the junction contained 5 bases not matched to a gene.

The V gene is TRBV5-1, the J gene TRBJ1-1; D is perhaps TRBD1 (6 bases). Germline V lookup: CDR1 SGHRS, CDR2 YFSETQ. Trimming stripped 4 bases from V and 4 bases from J, with 17 bases between. The CDR3 contains 15 residues. The CDR3 region is CASSGGAPATTEAFF. The CDR3 region has the DNA TGCGCCAGCAGCGGGGGGGCCCCCGCGACCACTGAAGCTTTCTTT.

J is TRBJ2-6 and V is TRBV9, with D unresolved. The CDR3 sequence is 14 residues long. Trimming left V 3 bases short and J 0 bases short, with 4 bases between. Germline V gene lookup returns CDR1 SGDLS and CDR2 YYNGEE. CDR3 coding DNA: TGTGCCAGCAGCGGACACTCTGGGGCCAACGTCCTGACTTTC. It encodes CASSGHSGANVLTF.

This clone occurred a few times. The chain combines TRBV4-1 with TRBJ1-1; the D is unclear. CDR1 and CDR2 from the germline V gene are MGHRA and YSYEKL. The CDR3 length is 16 residues. V dropped 1 base and J dropped 0 bases, with 12 bases sitting between them. CDR3: CASSQVHRAMNTEAFF. The CDR3 DNA reads as TGCGCCAGCAGCCAAGTCCACAGAGCTATGAACACTGAAGCTTTCTTT.